This T cell receptor beta chain comes out of a study of T-cell memory formation after mild COVID-19. Study-level background: For the most part, TCR clusters were specific to one donor. Study observations and caveats: Contracting clones localized mainly to CM and EM when CD4+ and mainly to EMRA when CD8+.

CDR1 ENHRY and CDR2 SYGVKD come from the germline V gene. With 5 bases clipped from V and 7 bases from J, the junction kept 13 bases outside the gene matches. This CDR3 spans 15 amino acids. Via MiXCR, TCRdb re-called the 5' RACE reads, giving one row per CDR3 protein. The repertoire holds fewer than 700,000 distinct CDR3 sequences, with about a fifth as singletons. This clonotype was seen more than once but under ten times. No antigen is known for it. The TCR comes from an adult woman who had mild COVID-19 (a few samples of this study predate the infection). Cell type and time point are not known. This chain links TRBV10-3 with TRBJ2-5; 7 nucleotides agree with TRBD1. The specimen sequenced was PBMCs or a T cell subset sorted from them (not recorded which). CDR3 residues: CAISLSGTDGGTQYF. CDR3 DNA sequence: TGTGCCATCAGTCTTTCCGGGACAGATGGAGGGACCCAGTACTTC.